This entry is about one T cell receptor beta chain. This CDR3 is built from 13 residues. The germline V and J ends were trimmed by 5 bases and 12 bases, with 20 bases remaining between them. CDR1 MNHEY and CDR2 SVGAGI come from the germline V gene. Source study methods: It was from reference gene primer amplification that nucleated cell counts were estimated. The protocol was immunoSEQ multiplex PCR, while the TCRdb copy is restricted to in-frame clones and leaves out a portion. V, J and clone size derive from that table, while D and trimming were established from the DNA sequence. The table has 150,000 to 200,000 clones, around 78% seen once; the top ten hold roughly 2.8%. This sample is part of a study of blood T cell repertoires in COVID-19. About the study: There were acute and convalescent COVID-19 samples, and they came from the United States, Italy and Spain. PBMCs, B-cell-depleted T cells, or T cells provided the cDNA or gDNA that made up the material.

The sequence derives from a woman older than 75 with active or convalescent COVID-19. The chain has TRBV6-5 and TRBJ2-7; possible D gene TRBD2, 5 bases. Sequenced sample: peripheral blood. In nucleotides, the CDR3 is TGTGCCAGCAGTCCGGACCCTTCCGGGGTGGGGTACTTC. It codes for CASSPDPSGVGYF.